This TCR beta chain is drawn from a study of beta chain features in type 1 diabetes. Germline loops: CDR1 SGHTA, CDR2 FQGNSA. The CDR3 runs 15 residues. Trimming took 2 bases from V and 0 from J, leaving 11 bases between them. Expressed TCRB transcripts were sequenced because the entire RNA isolate underwent reverse transcription. This table comes from immunoSEQ multiplex PCR, and its TCRdb copy is limited to in-frame clones, with some not included. Of under 950,000 clones listed, about a sixth are singletons. The chain combines TRBV7-2 with TRBJ2-7; D gene unclear. The receptor was isolated from a young woman in good health. Input material: naive CD4+ T cells from blood. The CDR3 sequence is CASSLSPRNSYEQYF. The CDR3 DNA reads TGTGCCAGCAGCTTATCTCCTAGAAACTCCTACGAGCAGTACTTC.